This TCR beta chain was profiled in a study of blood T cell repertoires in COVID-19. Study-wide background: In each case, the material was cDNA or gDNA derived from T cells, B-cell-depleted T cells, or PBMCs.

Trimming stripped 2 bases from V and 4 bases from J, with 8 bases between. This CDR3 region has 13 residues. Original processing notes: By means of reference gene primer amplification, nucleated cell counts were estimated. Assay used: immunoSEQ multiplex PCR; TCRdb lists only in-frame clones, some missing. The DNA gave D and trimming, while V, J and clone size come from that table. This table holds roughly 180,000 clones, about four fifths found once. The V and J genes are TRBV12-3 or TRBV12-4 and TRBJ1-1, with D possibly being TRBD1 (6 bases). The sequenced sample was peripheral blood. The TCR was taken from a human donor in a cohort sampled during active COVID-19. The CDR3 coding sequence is TGTGCCAGCAGTTTAACAGGGTTCACTGAAGCTTTCTTT. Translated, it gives CASSLTGFTEAFF.